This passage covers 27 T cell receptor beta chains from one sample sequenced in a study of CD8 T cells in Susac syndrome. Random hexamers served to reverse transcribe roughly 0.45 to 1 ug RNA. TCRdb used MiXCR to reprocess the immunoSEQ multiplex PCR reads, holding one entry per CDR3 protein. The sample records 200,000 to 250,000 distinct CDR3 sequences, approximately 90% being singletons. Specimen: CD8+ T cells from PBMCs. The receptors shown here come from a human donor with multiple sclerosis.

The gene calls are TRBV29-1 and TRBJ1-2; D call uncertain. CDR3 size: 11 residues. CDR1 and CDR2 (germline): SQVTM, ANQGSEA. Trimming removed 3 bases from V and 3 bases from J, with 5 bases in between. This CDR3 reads CSVDGDYGYTF. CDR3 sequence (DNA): TGCAGCGTTGACGGTGACTATGGCTACACCTTC.

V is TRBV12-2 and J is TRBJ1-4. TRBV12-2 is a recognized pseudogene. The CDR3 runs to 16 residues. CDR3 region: CASRLFPCGINEKLFF. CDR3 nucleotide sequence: TGTGCAAGTCGCTTATTCCCATGCGGCATCAATGAAAAACTGTTTTTT.

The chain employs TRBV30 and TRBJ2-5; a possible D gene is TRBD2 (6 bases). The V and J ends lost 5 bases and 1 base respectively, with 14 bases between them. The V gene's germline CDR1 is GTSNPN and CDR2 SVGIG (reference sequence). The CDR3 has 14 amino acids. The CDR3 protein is CAWSSSAGQETQYF. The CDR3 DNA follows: TGTGCCTGGTCCTCTAGCGCGGGCCAAGAGACCCAGTACTTC.

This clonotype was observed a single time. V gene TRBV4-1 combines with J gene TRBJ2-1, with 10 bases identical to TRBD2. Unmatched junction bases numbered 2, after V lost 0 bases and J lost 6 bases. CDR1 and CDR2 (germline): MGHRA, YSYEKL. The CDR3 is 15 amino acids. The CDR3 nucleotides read TGCGCCAGCAGCCAAGAATCTAGCGGGAGCAATGAGCAGTTCTTC. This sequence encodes CASSQESSGSNEQFF.

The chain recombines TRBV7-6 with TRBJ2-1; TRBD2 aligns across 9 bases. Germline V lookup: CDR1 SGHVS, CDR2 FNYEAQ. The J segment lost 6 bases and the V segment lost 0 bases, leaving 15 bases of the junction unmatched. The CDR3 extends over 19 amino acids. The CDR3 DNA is TGTGCCAGCAGCTTAGCCCACCTTAGCGGGGGTACCCTTGGCAATGAGCAGTTCTTC. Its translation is CASSLAHLSGGTLGNEQFF. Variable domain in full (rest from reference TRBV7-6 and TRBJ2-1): GAGVSQSPRYKVTKRGQDVALRCDPISGHVSLYWYRQALGQGPEFLTYFNYEAQQDKSGLPNDRFSAERPEGSISTLTIQRTEQRDSAMYRCASSLAHLSGGTLGNEQFFGPGTRLTVL.

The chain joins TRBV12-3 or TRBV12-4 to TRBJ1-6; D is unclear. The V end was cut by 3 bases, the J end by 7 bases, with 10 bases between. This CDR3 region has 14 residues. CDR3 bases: TGTGCCAGCAGTTTTTTAGTCTGGAATTCACCCCTCCACTTT. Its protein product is CASSFLVWNSPLHF.

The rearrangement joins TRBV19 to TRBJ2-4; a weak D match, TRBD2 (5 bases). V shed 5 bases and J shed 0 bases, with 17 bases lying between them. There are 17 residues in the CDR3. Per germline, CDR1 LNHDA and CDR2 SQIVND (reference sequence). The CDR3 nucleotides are TGTGCCAGTAGTCCCGTAGGACTCGAACTAGCCAAAAACATTCAGTACTTC. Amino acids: CASSPVGLELAKNIQYF.

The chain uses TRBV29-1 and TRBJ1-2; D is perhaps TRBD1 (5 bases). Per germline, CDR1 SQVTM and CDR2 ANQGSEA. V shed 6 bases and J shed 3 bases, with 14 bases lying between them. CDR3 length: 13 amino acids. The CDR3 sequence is CSVPHGADYGYTF. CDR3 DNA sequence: TGCAGCGTCCCTCATGGGGCTGACTATGGCTACACCTTC. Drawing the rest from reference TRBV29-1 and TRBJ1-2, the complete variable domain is SAVISQKPSRDICQRGTSLTIQCQVDSQVTMMFWYRQQPGQSLTLIATANQGSEATYESGFVIDKFPISRPNLTFSTLTVSNMSPEDSSIYLCSVPHGADYGYTFGSGTRLTVV.

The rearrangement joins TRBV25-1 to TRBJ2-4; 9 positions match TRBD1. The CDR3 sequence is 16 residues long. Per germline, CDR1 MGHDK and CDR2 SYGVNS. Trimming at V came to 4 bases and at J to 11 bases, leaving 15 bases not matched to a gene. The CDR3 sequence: CASSGWGTGPLQVQYF. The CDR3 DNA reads TGTGCCAGCAGTGGTTGGGGGACAGGGCCTTTACAAGTTCAGTACTTC.

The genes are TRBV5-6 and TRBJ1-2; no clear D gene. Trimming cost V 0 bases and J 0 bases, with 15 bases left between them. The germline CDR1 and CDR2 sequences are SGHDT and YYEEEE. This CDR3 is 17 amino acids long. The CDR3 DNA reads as TGTGCCAGCAGCTTGGGGTCTCCACCTTCTCCTAACTATGGCTACACCTTC. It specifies CASSLGSPPSPNYGYTF.

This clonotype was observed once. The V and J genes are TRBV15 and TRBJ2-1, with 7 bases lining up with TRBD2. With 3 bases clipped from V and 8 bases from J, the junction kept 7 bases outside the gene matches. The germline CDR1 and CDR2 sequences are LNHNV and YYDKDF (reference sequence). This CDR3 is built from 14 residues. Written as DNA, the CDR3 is TGTGCCACCAGCAGCACTGGACTAGTCGATGAGCAGTTCTTC. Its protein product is CATSSTGLVDEQFF.

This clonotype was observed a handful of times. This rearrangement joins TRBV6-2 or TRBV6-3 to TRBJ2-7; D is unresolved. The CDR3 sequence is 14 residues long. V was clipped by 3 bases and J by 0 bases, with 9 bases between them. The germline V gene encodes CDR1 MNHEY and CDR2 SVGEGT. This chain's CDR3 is CASSYSSPSYEQYF. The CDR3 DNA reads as TGTGCCAGCAGTTATTCTAGTCCCTCCTACGAGCAGTACTTC.

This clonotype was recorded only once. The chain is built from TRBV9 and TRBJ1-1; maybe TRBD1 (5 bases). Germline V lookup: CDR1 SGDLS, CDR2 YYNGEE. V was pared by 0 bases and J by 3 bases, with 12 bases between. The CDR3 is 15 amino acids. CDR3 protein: CASSVDQGVDTEAFF. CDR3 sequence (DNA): TGTGCCAGCAGCGTAGATCAGGGAGTGGACACTGAAGCTTTCTTT.

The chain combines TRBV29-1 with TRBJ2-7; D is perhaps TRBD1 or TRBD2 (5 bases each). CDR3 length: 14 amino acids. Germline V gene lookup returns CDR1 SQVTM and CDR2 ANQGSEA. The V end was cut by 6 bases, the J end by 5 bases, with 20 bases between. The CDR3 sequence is CSVPDGTRPHEQYF. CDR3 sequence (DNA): TGCAGCGTCCCGGATGGGACCCGTCCCCACGAGCAGTACTTC.

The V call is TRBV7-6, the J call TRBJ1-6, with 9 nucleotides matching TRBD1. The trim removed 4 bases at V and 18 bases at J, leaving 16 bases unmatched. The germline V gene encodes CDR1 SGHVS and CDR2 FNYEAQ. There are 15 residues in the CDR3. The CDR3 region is CASSSLGQGKIRYHF. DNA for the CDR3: TGTGCCAGCAGCTCTCTGGGACAGGGAAAGATACGCTACCACTTT.

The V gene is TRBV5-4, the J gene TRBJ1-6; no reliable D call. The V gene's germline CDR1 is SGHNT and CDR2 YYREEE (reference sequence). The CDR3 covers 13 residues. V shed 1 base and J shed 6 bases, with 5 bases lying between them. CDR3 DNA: TGTGCCAGCAGCTTGAACAGTAATTCACCCCTCCACTTT. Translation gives CASSLNSNSPLHF.

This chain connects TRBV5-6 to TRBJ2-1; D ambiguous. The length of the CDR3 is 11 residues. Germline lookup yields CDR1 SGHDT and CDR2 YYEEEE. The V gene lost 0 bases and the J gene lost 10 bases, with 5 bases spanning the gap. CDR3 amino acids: CASSLVREQFF. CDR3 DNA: TGTGCCAGCAGCTTGGTGAGGGAGCAGTTCTTC.

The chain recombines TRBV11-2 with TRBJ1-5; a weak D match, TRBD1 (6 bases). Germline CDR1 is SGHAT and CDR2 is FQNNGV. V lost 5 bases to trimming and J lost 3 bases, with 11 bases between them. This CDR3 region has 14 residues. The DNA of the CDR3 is TGTGCCAGCAGCACGGGACACTCCAATCAGCCCCAGCATTTT. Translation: CASSTGHSNQPQHF.

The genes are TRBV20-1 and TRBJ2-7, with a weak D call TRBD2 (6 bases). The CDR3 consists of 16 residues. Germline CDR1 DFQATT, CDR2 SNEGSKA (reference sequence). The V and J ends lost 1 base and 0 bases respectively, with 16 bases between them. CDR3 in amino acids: CSARVPDGGFSYEQYF. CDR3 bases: TGCAGTGCTAGAGTCCCCGATGGAGGGTTCTCCTACGAGCAGTACTTC.

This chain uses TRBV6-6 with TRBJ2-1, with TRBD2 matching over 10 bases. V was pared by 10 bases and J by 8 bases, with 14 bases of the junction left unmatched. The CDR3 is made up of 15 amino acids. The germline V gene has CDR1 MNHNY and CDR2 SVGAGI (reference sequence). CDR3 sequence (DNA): TGTGCCACCGGCGACCTAGCGGGAGTATGGGATGAGCAGTTCTTC. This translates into CATGDLAGVWDEQFF.

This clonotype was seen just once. The CDR3 region has the DNA TGTGCTAGTGGTTTGGTACTCAGACCCCCCGGTACTGAAGCTTTCTTT. Its translation is CASGLVLRPPGTEAFF. This chain uses TRBV12-5 with TRBJ1-1; D is unresolved. This CDR3 region has 16 residues. The V gene lost 0 bases and the J gene lost 5 bases, with 16 bases spanning the gap. Germline V gives CDR1 LGHNT, CDR2 FRNRAP.

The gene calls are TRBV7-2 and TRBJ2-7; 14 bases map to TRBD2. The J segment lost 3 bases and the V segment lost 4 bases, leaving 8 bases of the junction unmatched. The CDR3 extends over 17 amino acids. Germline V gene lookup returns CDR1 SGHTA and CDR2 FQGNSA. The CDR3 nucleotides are TGTGCCAGCAGCTCCGAGGTCGGGACTAGCGGGAGCTACGAGCAGTACTTC. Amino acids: CASSSEVGTSGSYEQYF.

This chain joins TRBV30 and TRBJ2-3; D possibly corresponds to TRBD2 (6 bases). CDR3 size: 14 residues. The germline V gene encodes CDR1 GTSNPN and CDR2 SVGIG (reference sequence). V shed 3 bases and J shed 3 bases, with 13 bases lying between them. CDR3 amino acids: CAWREGMETDTQYF. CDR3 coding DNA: TGTGCCTGGAGGGAGGGGATGGAGACAGATACGCAGTATTTT.

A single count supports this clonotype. The CDR3 DNA reads TGCGCCAGCAGGTCGGGGGGGCCGGAAGAGACCCAGTACTTC. It encodes CASRSGGPEETQYF. The chain has TRBV5-1 and TRBJ2-5; 8 bases fit TRBD2. Germline values: CDR1 SGHRS, CDR2 YFSETQ. The CDR3 length is 14 residues. V was pared by 5 bases and J by 3 bases, with 6 bases of the junction left unmatched.

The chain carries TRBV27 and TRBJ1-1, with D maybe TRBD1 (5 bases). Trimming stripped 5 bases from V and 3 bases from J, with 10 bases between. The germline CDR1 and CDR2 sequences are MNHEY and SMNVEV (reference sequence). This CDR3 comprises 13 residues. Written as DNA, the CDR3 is TGTGCCAGCAGTCCCGGGGCCGACACTGAAGCTTTCTTT. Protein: CASSPGADTEAFF.

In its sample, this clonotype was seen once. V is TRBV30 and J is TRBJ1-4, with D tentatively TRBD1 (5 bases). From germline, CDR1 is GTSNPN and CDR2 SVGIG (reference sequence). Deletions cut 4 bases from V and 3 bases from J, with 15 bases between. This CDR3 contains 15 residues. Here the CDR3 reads CAWNLAGTPNEKLFF. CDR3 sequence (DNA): TGTGCCTGGAATCTCGCCGGGACCCCTAATGAAAAACTGTTTTTT.

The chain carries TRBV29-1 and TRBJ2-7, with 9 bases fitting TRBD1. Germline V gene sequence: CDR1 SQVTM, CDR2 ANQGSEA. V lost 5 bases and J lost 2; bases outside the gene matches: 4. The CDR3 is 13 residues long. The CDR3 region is CSVRTGETYEQYF. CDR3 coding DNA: TGCAGCGTTCGGACAGGGGAGACCTACGAGCAGTACTTC.